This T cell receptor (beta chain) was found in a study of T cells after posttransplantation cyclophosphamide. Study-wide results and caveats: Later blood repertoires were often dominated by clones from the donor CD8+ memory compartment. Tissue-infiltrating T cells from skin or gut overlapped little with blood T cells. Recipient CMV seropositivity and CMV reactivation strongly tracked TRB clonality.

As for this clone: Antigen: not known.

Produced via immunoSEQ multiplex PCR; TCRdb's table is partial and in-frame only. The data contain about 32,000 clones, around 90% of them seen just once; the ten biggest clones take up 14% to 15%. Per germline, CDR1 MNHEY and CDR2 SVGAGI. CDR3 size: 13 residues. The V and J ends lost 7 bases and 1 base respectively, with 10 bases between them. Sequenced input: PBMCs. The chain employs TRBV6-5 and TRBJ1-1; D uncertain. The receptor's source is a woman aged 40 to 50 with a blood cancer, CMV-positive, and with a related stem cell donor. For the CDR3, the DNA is TGTGCCAGCAACCCAACAGAGAACACTGAAGCTTTCTTT. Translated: CASNPTENTEAFF.